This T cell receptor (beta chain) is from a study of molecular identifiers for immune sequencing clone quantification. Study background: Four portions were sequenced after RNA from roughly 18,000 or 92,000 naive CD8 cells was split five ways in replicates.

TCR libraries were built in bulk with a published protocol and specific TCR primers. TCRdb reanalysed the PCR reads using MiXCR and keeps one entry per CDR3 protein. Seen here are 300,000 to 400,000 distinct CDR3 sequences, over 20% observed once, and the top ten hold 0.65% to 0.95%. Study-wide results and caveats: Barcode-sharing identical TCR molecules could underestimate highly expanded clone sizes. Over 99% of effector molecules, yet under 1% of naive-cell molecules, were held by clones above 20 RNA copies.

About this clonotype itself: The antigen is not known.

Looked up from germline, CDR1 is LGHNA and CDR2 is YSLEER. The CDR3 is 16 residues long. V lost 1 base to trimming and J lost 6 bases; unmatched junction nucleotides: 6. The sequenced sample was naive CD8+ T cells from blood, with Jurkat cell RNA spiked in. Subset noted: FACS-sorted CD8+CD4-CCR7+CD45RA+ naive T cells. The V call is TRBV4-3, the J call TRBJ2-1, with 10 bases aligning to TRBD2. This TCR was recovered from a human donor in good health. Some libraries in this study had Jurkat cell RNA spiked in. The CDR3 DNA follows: TGCGCCAGCAGCCAAGGGGCTAGCGGGGGAACCAATGAGCAGTTCTTC. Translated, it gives CASSQGASGGTNEQFF.